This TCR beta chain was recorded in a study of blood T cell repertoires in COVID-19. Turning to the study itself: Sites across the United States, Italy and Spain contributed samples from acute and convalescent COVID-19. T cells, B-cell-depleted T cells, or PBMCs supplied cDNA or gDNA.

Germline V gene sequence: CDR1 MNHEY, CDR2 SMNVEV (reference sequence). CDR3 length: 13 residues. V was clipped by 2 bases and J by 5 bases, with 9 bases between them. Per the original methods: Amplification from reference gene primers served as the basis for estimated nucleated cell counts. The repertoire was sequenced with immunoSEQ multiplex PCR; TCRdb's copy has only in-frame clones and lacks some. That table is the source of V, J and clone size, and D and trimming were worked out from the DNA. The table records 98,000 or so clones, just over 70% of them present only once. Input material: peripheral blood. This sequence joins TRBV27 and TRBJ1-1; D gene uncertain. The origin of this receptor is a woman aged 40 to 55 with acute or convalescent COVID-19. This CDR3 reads CASSLNRMTEAFF. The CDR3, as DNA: TGTGCCAGCAGTTTAAACAGAATGACTGAAGCTTTCTTT.